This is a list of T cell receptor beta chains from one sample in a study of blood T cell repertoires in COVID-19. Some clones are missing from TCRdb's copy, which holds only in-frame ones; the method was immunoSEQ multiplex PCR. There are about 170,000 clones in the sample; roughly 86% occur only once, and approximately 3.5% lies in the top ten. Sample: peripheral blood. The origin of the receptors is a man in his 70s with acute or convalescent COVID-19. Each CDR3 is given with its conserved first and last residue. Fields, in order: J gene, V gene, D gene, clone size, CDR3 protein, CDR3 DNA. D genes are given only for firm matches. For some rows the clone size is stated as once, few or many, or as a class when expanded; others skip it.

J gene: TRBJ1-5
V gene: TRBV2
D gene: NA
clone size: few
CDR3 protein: CASSDPGSNQPQHF
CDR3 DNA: TGTGCCAGCAGTGACCCTGGCAGCAATCAGCCCCAGCATTTT

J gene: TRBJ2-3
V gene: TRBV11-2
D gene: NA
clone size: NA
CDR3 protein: CASSPPGDSHTDTQYF
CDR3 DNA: TGTGCCAGCAGCCCCCCCGGAGACAGCCACACAGATACGCAGTATTTT

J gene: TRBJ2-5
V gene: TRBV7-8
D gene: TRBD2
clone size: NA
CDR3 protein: CASSLGLAGGQETQYF
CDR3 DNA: TGTGCCAGCAGCTTGGGACTAGCGGGGGGCCAGGAGACCCAGTACTTC

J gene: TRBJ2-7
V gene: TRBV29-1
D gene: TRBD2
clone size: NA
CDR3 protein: CSVAGLAGDPYEQYF
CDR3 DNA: TGCAGCGTGGCGGGACTAGCGGGAGATCCCTACGAGCAGTACTTC

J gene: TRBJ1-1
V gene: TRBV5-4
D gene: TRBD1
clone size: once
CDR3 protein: CASSAPVTGATEAFF
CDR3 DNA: TGTGCCAGCAGCGCCCCGGTGACAGGGGCGACTGAAGCTTTCTTT

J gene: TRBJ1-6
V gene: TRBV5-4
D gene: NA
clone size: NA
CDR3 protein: CASSLAPRTVNSPLHF
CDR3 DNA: TGTGCCAGCAGCTTGGCCCCAAGGACAGTTAATTCACCCCTCCACTTT

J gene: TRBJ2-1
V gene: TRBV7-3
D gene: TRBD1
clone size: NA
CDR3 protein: CASSPQGAGREQFF
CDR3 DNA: TGTGCCAGCAGTCCCCAGGGGGCCGGGCGTGAGCAGTTCTTC

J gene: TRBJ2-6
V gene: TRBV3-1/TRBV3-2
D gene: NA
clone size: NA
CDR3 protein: CASRGSGTISGANVLTF
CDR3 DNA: TGTGCCAGCAGAGGATCCGGGACAATCTCTGGGGCCAACGTCCTGACTTTC

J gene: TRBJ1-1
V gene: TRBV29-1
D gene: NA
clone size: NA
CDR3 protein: CSFRSVQGPPMNTEAFF
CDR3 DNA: TGCAGCTTCCGCTCAGTGCAGGGTCCCCCGATGAACACTGAAGCTTTCTTT

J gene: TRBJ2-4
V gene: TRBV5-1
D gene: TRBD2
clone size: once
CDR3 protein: CASSLGSGGIQYF
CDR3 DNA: TGCGCCAGCAGCTTGGGTAGCGGGGGCATTCAGTACTTC

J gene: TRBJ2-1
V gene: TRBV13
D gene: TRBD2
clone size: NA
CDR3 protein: CASAQTSGRASSNEQFF
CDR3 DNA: TGTGCCAGCGCACAGACTAGCGGGAGGGCCAGTAGTAATGAGCAGTTCTTC

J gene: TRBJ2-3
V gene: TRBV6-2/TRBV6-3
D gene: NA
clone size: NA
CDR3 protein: CASSLVDYTQYF
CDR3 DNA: TGTGCCAGCAGTTTAGTCGACTATACGCAGTATTTT

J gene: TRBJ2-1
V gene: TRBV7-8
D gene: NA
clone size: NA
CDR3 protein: CASSRDSPLGSGEQFF
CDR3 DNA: TGTGCCAGCAGCCGGGATAGCCCTCTTGGGTCGGGTGAGCAGTTCTTC

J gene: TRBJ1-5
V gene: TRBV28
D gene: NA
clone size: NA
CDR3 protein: CASSLPNQPQHF
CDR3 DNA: TGTGCCAGCAGTTTACCAAATCAGCCCCAGCATTTT

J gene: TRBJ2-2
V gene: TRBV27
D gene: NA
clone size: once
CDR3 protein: CASSSPGTVRELFF
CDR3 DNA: TGTGCCAGCAGTTCCCCCGGGACTGTGAGGGAGCTGTTTTTT

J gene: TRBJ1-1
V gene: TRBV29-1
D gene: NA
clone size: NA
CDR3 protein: CSVRGHSNTEAFF
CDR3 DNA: TGCAGCGTTCGGGGACACTCGAACACTGAAGCTTTCTTT

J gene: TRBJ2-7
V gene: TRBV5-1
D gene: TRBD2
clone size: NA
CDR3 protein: CASSLEASGGYEQYF
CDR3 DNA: TGCGCCAGCAGCTTGGAGGCTAGCGGGGGCTACGAGCAGTACTTC

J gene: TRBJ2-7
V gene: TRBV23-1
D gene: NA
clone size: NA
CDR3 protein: CASSQSYPDPDTYEQYF
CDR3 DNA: TGCGCCAGCAGTCAATCGTACCCGGATCCGGACACCTACGAGCAGTACTTC

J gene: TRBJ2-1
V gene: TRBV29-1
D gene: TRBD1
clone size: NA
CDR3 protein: CSVDLGTGWNEQFF
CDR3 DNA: TGCAGCGTTGATCTCGGGACAGGATGGAATGAGCAGTTCTTC

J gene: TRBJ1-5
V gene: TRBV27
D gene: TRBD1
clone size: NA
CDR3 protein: CASSLSGTGQPQHF
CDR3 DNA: TGTGCCAGCAGTTTATCCGGGACAGGCCAGCCCCAGCATTTT

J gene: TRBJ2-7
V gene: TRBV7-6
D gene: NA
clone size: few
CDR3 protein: CASSLWTGDTNEQYF
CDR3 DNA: TGTGCCAGCAGCTTATGGACCGGGGATACCAACGAGCAGTACTTC

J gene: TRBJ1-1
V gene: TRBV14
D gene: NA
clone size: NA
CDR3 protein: CASSDEGTEAFF
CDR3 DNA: TGTGCCAGCAGCGACGAGGGCACTGAAGCTTTCTTT

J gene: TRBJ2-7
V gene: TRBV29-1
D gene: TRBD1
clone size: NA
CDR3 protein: CSVAGTGVDEQYF
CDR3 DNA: TGCAGCGTTGCGGGGACAGGGGTAGACGAGCAGTACTTC

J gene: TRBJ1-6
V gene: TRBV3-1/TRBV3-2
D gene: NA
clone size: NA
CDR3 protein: CASSHGTTRGGSPLHF
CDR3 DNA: TGTGCCAGCAGCCATGGGACGACTCGAGGGGGTTCACCCCTCCACTTT

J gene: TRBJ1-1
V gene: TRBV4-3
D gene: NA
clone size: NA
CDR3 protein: CASSQGPGNTEAFF
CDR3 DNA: TGCGCCAGCAGCCAGGGTCCAGGGAACACTGAAGCTTTCTTT

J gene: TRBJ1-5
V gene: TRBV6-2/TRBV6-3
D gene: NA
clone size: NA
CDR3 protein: CASSSGSPSNQPQHF
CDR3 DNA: TGTGCCAGCAGTTCGGGAAGCCCCAGCAATCAGCCCCAGCATTTT

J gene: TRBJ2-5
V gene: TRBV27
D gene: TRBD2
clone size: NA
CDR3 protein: CASSPSLGGAQYF
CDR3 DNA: TGTGCCAGCAGTCCCTCACTGGGGGGGGCCCAGTACTTC

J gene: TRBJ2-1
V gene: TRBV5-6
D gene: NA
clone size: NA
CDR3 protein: CASSPLKGQGEQFF
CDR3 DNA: TGTGCCAGCAGCCCCCTGAAGGGGCAGGGTGAGCAGTTCTTC

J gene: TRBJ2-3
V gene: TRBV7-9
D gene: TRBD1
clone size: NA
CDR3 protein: CASSSRGQGKDTQYF
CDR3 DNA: TGTGCCAGCAGCTCAAGGGGACAGGGTAAAGATACGCAGTATTTT

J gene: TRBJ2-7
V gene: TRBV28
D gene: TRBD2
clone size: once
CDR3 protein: CASSLHPGLAGEQYF
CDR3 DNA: TGTGCCAGCAGTCTTCATCCGGGACTAGCGGGGGAGCAGTACTTC

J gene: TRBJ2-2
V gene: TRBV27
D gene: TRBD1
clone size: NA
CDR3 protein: CASSFQGADTGELFF
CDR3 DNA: TGTGCCAGCAGTTTTCAGGGGGCGGACACCGGGGAGCTGTTTTTT

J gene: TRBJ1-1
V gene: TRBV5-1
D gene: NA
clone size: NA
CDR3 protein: CASSFAGGNTEAFF
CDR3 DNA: TGCGCCAGCAGCTTCGCGGGGGGGAACACTGAAGCTTTCTTT

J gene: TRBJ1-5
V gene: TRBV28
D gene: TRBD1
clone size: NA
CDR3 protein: CASSPAAGGNQPQHF
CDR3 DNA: TGTGCCAGCAGTCCGGCCGCAGGGGGGAATCAGCCCCAGCATTTT

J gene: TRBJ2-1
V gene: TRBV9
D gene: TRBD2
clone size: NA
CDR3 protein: CASSELAGGYYNEQFF
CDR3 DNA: TGTGCCAGCAGCGAATTAGCGGGGGGGTACTACAATGAGCAGTTCTTC

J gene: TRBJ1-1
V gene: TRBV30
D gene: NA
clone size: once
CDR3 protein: CACRGSRTEAFF
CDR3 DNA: TGTGCCTGTAGGGGGTCACGAACTGAAGCTTTCTTT

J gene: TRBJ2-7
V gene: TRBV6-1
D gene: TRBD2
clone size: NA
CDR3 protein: CATVPGGGRDYEQYF
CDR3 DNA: TGTGCCACCGTACCCGGCGGCGGGAGAGACTACGAGCAGTACTTC

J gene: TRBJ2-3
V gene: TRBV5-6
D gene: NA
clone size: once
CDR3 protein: CASSMDGGRTQYF
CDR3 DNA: TGTGCCAGCAGCATGGACGGGGGAAGAACGCAGTATTTT

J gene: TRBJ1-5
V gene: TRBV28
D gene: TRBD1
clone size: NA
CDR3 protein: CASNRGNQPQHF
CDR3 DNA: TGTGCCAGCAACAGGGGAAATCAGCCCCAGCATTTT

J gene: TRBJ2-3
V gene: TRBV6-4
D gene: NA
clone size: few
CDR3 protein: CASSDSGGSTDTQYF
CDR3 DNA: TGTGCCAGCAGTGACTCGGGAGGAAGCACAGATACGCAGTATTTT

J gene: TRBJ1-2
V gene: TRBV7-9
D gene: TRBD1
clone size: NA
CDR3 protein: CASSADRGRYTF
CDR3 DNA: TGTGCCAGCAGTGCGGACAGGGGGCGATACACCTTC

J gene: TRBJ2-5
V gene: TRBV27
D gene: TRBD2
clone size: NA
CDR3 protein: CASSPNVAGGPETQYF
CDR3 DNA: TGTGCCAGCAGTCCAAACGTAGCGGGGGGGCCGGAGACCCAGTACTTC

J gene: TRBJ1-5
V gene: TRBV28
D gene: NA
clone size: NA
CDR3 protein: CASMTGSWRSNQPQHF
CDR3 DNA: TGTGCCAGCATGACAGGCTCCTGGCGGAGCAATCAGCCCCAGCATTTT

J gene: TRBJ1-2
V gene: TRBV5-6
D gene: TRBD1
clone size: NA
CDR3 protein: CASRQMTGTNYGYTF
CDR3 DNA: TGTGCCAGCAGACAAATGACAGGGACTAACTATGGCTACACCTTC

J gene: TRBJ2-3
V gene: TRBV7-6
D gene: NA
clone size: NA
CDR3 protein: CASSLESYLSTDTQYF
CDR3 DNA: TGTGCCAGCAGCTTAGAGAGCTACCTATCCACAGATACGCAGTATTTT

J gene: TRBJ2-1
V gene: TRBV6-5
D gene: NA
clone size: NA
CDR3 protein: CASSKRSRGVDEQFF
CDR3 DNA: TGTGCCAGCAGTAAACGAAGCAGGGGGGTGGATGAGCAGTTCTTC

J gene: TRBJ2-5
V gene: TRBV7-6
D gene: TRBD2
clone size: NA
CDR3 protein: CASSPLIKGAGGSTQYF
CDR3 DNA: TGTGCCAGCAGCCCCCTTATCAAGGGAGCGGGGGGCTCAACCCAGTACTTC

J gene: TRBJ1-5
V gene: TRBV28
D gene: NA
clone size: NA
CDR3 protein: CASSVPDTRNQPQHF
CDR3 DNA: TGTGCCAGCAGCGTCCCAGACACCCGCAATCAGCCCCAGCATTTT

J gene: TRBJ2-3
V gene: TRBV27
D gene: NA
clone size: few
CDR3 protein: CASSFLTGSSTDTQYF
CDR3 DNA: TGTGCCAGCAGTTTCCTTACAGGCTCTAGCACAGATACGCAGTATTTT

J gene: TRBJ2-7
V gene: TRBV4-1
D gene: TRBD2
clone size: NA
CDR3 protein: CASSPWTSGSYEQYF
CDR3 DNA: TGCGCCAGCAGCCCCTGGACTAGCGGGAGCTACGAGCAGTACTTC

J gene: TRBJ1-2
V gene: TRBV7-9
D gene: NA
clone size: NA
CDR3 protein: CASNRVAYGYTF
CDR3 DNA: TGTGCCAGTAACAGGGTGGCCTATGGCTACACCTTC